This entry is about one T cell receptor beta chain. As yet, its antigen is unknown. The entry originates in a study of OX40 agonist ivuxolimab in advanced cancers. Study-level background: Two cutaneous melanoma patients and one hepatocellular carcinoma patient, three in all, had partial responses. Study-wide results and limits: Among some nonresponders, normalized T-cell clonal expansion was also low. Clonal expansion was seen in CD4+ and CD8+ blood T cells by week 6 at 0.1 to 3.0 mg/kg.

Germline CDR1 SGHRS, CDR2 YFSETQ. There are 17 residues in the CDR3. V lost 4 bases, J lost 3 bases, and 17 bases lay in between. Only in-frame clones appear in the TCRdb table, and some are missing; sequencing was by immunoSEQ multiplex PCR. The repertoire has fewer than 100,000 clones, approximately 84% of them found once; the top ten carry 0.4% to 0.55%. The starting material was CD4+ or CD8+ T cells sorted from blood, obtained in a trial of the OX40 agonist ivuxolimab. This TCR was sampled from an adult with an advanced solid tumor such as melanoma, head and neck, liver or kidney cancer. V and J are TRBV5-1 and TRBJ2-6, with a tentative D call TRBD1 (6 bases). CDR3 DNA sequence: TGCGCCAGCAGCACACCCGTCCAGGGGCTTGGGGCCAACGTCCTGACTTTC. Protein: CASSTPVQGLGANVLTF.